One sample yielded the 25 T cell receptor beta chains listed below, sequenced in a study of blood T cell repertoires in COVID-19. Produced via immunoSEQ multiplex PCR; TCRdb's table is partial and in-frame only. The table includes over 90,000 clones, approximately 90% detected once. Sequences were obtained from peripheral blood. The receptors originated from a man over 45 with acute or convalescent COVID-19.

The V call is TRBV5-1, the J call TRBJ2-1; 9 bases align to TRBD2. Germline assignment: CDR1 SGHRS and CDR2 YFSETQ. The J segment lost 8 bases and the V segment lost 4 bases, leaving 7 bases of the junction unmatched. There are 14 residues in the CDR3. The CDR3 loop is CASSRSGSTDEQFF. The CDR3 DNA reads as TGCGCCAGCAGCCGTAGCGGGAGTACCGATGAGCAGTTCTTC.

The chain is built from TRBV9 and TRBJ1-3; no clear D gene. The CDR3 spans 15 residues. Germline V gives CDR1 SGDLS, CDR2 YYNGEE. V was cut by 3 bases and J by 0 bases, with 10 bases left in between. Written as DNA, the CDR3 is TGTGCCAGCAGCGGCCGTGGGAGCTCTGGAAACACCATATATTTT. Its translation: CASSGRGSSGNTIYF.

DNA of the CDR3: TGCGCCAGCAGCCAAGGAATTGGCACATCCTCCTACAATGAGCAGTTCTTC. This encodes CASSQGIGTSSYNEQFF. This chain links TRBV4-3 with TRBJ2-1; D is ambiguous. Germline lookup yields CDR1 LGHNA and CDR2 YSLEER. This CDR3 region has 17 residues. Between the trimmed V and J ends, which lost 1 base and 0 bases, there was a span of 13 bases.

The rearrangement links TRBV19 to TRBJ2-2; TRBD1 matches at 8 bases. Trimming removed 6 bases from V and 0 bases from J; junction bases left unmatched: 6. Germline CDR1 LNHDA, CDR2 SQIVND (reference sequence). This CDR3 region has 16 residues. CDR3 coding DNA: TGTGCCAGTAGGAACCGACAGGGGACGAACACCGGGGAGCTGTTTTTT. Encoded protein: CASRNRQGTNTGELFF. The complete variable domain, with remaining parts taken from reference TRBV19 and TRBJ2-2, reads DGGITQSPKYLFRKEGQNVTLSCEQNLNHDAMYWYRQDPGQGLRLIYYSQIVNDFQKGDIAEGYSVSREKKESFPLTVTSAQKNPTAFYLCASRNRQGTNTGELFFGEGSRLTVL.

This chain links TRBV28 with TRBJ1-5, with TRBD1 as a possible D gene (5 bases). The germline V and J ends were trimmed by 8 bases and 4 bases, with 12 bases remaining between them. Germline V gives CDR1 MDHEN, CDR2 SYDVKM. The length of the CDR3 is 13 residues. CDR3 sequence reads: CASVPGGNQPQHF. In DNA form, the CDR3 reads TGTGCCAGCGTCCCGGGGGGAAATCAGCCCCAGCATTTT.

The chain recombines TRBV5-6 with TRBJ2-1; TRBD2 matches 7 bases. V shed 2 bases and J 2 bases; nucleotides not matched to a gene: 7. This CDR3 is 16 amino acids long. Germline V lookup: CDR1 SGHDT, CDR2 YYEEEE. CDR3 nucleotide sequence: TGTGCCAGCAGCTTTAGAAGACTAGCAGCCTACAATGAGCAGTTCTTC. Its translation: CASSFRRLAAYNEQFF.

The CDR3 protein is CASSFDLNYGYTF. In nucleotides, the CDR3 is TGTGCCAGCAGCTTCGACTTAAACTATGGCTACACCTTC. The rearrangement uses TRBV5-5 and TRBJ1-2; D not resolved. The CDR3 has 13 amino acids. Germline V lookup: CDR1 SGHKS, CDR2 YYEKEE (reference sequence). Deletions cut 2 bases from V and 2 bases from J, with 7 bases between.

This clone came up once. J is TRBJ2-5 and V is TRBV11-3; 10 bases agree with TRBD1. Germline V CDR1 and CDR2: SGHNT, YENEEA. V lost 3 bases, J lost 5 bases, and 6 bases stayed unmatched. The CDR3 is made up of 15 amino acids. The CDR3 loop is CASSFGQGGSETQYF. DNA for the CDR3: TGTGCCAGCAGCTTCGGACAGGGGGGATCGGAGACCCAGTACTTC.

The chain joins TRBV4-1 to TRBJ2-5; D gene unclear. CDR3 length equals 14 residues. CDR1 and CDR2 from the germline V gene are MGHRA and YSYEKL. The V and J ends lost 0 bases and 2 bases respectively, with 7 bases between them. The CDR3 sequence: CASSQDPSQETQYF. The CDR3 DNA sequence: TGCGCCAGCAGCCAAGATCCCAGTCAAGAGACCCAGTACTTC.

The gene calls are TRBV7-2 and TRBJ2-1; a weak D match, TRBD2 (5 bases). Germline assignment: CDR1 SGHTA and CDR2 FQGNSA. The CDR3 is 13 residues long. Trimming pared 5 bases from V and 9 bases from J, leaving 14 bases between. The CDR3 is CASSVATGFEQFF. DNA for the CDR3: TGTGCCAGCAGCGTGGCGACGGGGTTTGAGCAGTTCTTC.

The chain is built from TRBV19 and TRBJ1-1; 9 nucleotides align to TRBD1. Germline CDR1 is LNHDA and CDR2 is SQIVND (reference sequence). This CDR3 region has 14 residues. Losses at the gene ends were 7 bases for V and 5 bases for J; bases not matched to a gene: 8. CDR3 DNA sequence: TGTGCCAGTAATCAACAGGGGGCGGGTACTGAAGCTTTCTTT. Protein product: CASNQQGAGTEAFF.

The chain has TRBV10-3 and TRBJ2-7; D perhaps matches TRBD1 (6 bases). There are 15 residues in the CDR3. Deletions cut 2 bases from V and 0 bases from J, with 11 bases between. CDR1 ENHRY and CDR2 SYGVKD come from the germline V gene. The CDR3: CAISEARQVSYEQYF. CDR3 nucleotide sequence: TGTGCCATCAGTGAGGCTAGACAGGTCTCCTACGAGCAGTACTTC.

The table lists this clone with a few counts. J is TRBJ2-5 and V is TRBV24-1, with 8 nucleotides matching TRBD1. V lost 5 bases and J lost 7; bases outside the gene matches: 5. CDR1 and CDR2 (germline): KGHDR, SFDVKD. The CDR3 totals 13 residues. CDR3 residues: CATSVGQGGTQYF. DNA for the CDR3: TGTGCCACCAGTGTCGGACAGGGAGGGACCCAGTACTTC.

This chain uses TRBV7-9 with TRBJ2-3; 8 bases are a match to TRBD2. There are 15 residues in the CDR3. V shed 1 base, J shed 7 bases, and the junction held 7 bases outside the gene matches. Germline assignment: CDR1 SEHNR and CDR2 FQNEAQ (reference sequence). CDR3 residues: CASSLGSGSGYTQYF. The CDR3 nucleotides read TGTGCCAGCAGCTTAGGAAGCGGGAGTGGGTATACGCAGTATTTT.

V and J are TRBV30 and TRBJ2-1, with 12 positions matching TRBD2. Germline values: CDR1 GTSNPN, CDR2 SVGIG (reference sequence). Trimming at V came to 2 bases and at J to 8 bases, leaving 7 bases not matched to a gene. The CDR3 totals 15 residues. The CDR3 loop reads CAWSRGLAGGDEQFF. The CDR3 bases are TGTGCCTGGAGTAGGGGGCTAGCGGGAGGGGATGAGCAGTTCTTC. Combining the CDR3 with reference TRBV30 and TRBJ2-1 gives the whole variable domain SQTIHQWPATLVQPVGSPLSLECTVEGTSNPNLYWYRQAAGRGLQLLFYSVGIGQISSEVPQNLSASRPQDRQFILSSKKLLLSDSGFYLCAWSRGLAGGDEQFFGPGTRLTVL.

CDR3: CASMQSNTEAFF. The CDR3 DNA sequence: TGTGCCAGCATGCAGTCGAACACTGAAGCTTTCTTT. The V gene is TRBV3-1 (or the pseudogene TRBV3-2), the J gene TRBJ1-1; D unresolved. The CDR3 length is 12 residues. Germline CDR1 reads LGHDT; CDR2 reads YNNKEL (reference sequence). V lost 7 bases, J lost 1 base, and 7 bases lay in between.

In DNA, the CDR3 is TGTGCCAGCAGCGTAGCCCACCGGACTAGCGGGACCCTCTTCACAGATACGCAGTATTTT. Translating gives CASSVAHRTSGTLFTDTQYF. The chain links TRBV9 to TRBJ2-3, with 12 nucleotides matching TRBD2. The CDR3 extends over 20 amino acids. Trimming at V came to 0 bases and at J to 2 bases, leaving 13 bases not matched to a gene. Germline V gene sequence: CDR1 SGDLS, CDR2 YYNGEE.

This chain links TRBV11-3 with TRBJ2-3, with TRBD2 identical over 14 bases. CDR1 SGHNT and CDR2 YENEEA come from the germline V gene. J lost 6 bases, V lost 1 base, and 3 bases had no gene match. The CDR3 spans 16 residues. The CDR3 loop is CASSLAGTSGSDTQYF. The DNA of the CDR3 is TGTGCCAGCAGCTTAGCGGGGACTAGCGGGAGCGATACGCAGTATTTT. Full variable domain (rest looked up from reference TRBV11-3 and TRBJ2-3): EAGVVQSPRYKIIEKKQPVAFWCNPISGHNTLYWYLQNLGQGPELLIRYENEEAVDDSQLPKDRFSAERLKGVDSTLKIQPAELGDSAVYLCASSLAGTSGSDTQYFGPGTRLTVL.

This clone was recorded a few times. The V call is TRBV5-6, the J call TRBJ2-5, with D tentatively TRBD1 (7 bases). CDR3 length equals 14 residues. Germline loops: CDR1 SGHDT, CDR2 YYEEEE. With 2 bases removed from V and 5 bases from J, the gap between germline ends came to 13 bases. CDR3 bases: TGTGCCAGCAGCTTTCCAGGGGGGAGCGAGACCCAGTACTTC. It yields the protein CASSFPGGSETQYF.

This clone was picked up one time. V usage is TRBV3-1 (or the pseudogene TRBV3-2) and J usage is TRBJ2-1; 12 bases are a match to TRBD2. The V gene's germline CDR1 is LGHDT and CDR2 YNNKEL (reference sequence). Trimming removed 4 bases from V and 6 bases from J; junction bases left unmatched: 7. This CDR3 has 16 residues. In DNA form, the CDR3 reads TGTGCCAGCAGCCGTCGAGCTAGCGGGAGGGCCAATGAGCAGTTCTTC. This sequence encodes CASSRRASGRANEQFF.

V is TRBV7-2 and J is TRBJ1-1; the D is unclear. Germline-derived CDR1 and CDR2 are SGHTA and FQGNSA. There are 13 residues in the CDR3. Trimming removed 2 bases from V and 7 bases from J, with 11 bases in between. CDR3 residues: CASSLILPGEAFF. The CDR3 DNA is TGTGCCAGCAGCTTAATACTCCCAGGTGAAGCTTTCTTT.

This clone was seen a few times. The chain couples TRBV5-8 to TRBJ2-1; 12 positions match TRBD2. The germline gives CDR1 SGHTS, CDR2 YDEGEE. This CDR3 is built from 16 residues. Losses at the gene ends were 4 bases for V and 10 bases for J; bases not matched to a gene: 12. CDR3 nucleotides: TGTGCCAGCAGCCCCCTAGCGGGAGGGCCTAGTCTGGAGCAGTTCTTC. Amino acids: CASSPLAGGPSLEQFF.

The chain uses TRBV7-6 and TRBJ2-1, with TRBD1 matching over 10 bases. Trimming took 1 base from V and 5 from J; bases not matched to a gene: 2. The germline gives CDR1 SGHVS, CDR2 FNYEAQ. This CDR3 has 15 amino acids. The CDR3 spells CASSLGDRGHNEQFF. CDR3 DNA: TGTGCCAGCAGCTTAGGGGACAGGGGTCACAATGAGCAGTTCTTC.

DNA for the CDR3: TGCAGTGGGCTAGTGACAGATACGCAGTATTTT. Amino acid sequence: CSGLVTDTQYF. The chain couples TRBV20-1 to TRBJ2-3; D remains ambiguous. In germline, CDR1 is DFQATT, CDR2 SNEGSKA (reference sequence). Trimming took off 7 bases at V and 3 bases at J, with 8 bases between the two ends. The CDR3 covers 11 residues.

V is TRBV6-4 and J is TRBJ1-5, with 7 bases fitting TRBD1. The germline V gene has CDR1 MRHNA and CDR2 SNTAGT. V lost 2 bases to trimming and J lost 0 bases; unmatched junction nucleotides: 13. This CDR3 spans 19 amino acids. CDR3 region: CASSDQGQARLNSNQPQHF. CDR3 nucleotide sequence: TGTGCCAGCAGTGACCAAGGACAGGCACGCCTGAATAGCAATCAGCCCCAGCATTTT.